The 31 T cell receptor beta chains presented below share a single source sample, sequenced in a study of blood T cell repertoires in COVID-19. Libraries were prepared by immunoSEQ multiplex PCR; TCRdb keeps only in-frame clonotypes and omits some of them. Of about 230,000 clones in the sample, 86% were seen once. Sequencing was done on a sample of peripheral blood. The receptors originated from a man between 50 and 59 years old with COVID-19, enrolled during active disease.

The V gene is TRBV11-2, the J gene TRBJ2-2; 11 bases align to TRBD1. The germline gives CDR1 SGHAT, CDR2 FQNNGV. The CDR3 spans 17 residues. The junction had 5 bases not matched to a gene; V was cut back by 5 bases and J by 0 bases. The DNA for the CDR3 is TGTGCCAGCAGCAACCGGGGACAGGGGGCGAACACCGGGGAGCTGTTTTTT. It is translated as CASSNRGQGANTGELFF.

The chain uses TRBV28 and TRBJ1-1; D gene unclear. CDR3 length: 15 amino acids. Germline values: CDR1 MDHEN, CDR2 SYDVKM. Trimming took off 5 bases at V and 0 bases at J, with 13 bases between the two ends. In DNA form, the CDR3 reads TGTGCCAGCAGTGGGTTCGGGAGAATGAACACTGAAGCTTTCTTT. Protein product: CASSGFGRMNTEAFF.

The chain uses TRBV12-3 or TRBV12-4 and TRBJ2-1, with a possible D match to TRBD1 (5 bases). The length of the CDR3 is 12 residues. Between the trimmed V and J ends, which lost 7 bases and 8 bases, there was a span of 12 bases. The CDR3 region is CASTQGSDEQFF. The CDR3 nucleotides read TGTGCCAGCACCCAGGGTTCGGATGAGCAGTTCTTC.

CDR3 residues: CASSLTWTGSLNYGYTF. The CDR3 nucleotides read TGTGCCAGCAGCTTAACTTGGACAGGGTCCCTTAACTATGGCTACACCTTC. V usage is TRBV11-2 and J usage is TRBJ1-2; TRBD1 matches 8 bases. The CDR3 length is 17 residues. Germline CDR1 reads SGHAT; CDR2 reads FQNNGV. The J segment lost 1 base and the V segment lost 2 bases, leaving 9 bases of the junction unmatched.

The CDR3 nucleotides read TGTGCCAGCAGTTTAGAAGGGGTGAATAGCAATCAGCCCCAGCATTTT. Protein sequence: CASSLEGVNSNQPQHF. V and J are TRBV28 and TRBJ1-5; D perhaps matches TRBD1 (5 bases). The CDR3 runs 16 residues. Germline V CDR1 and CDR2: MDHEN, SYDVKM. V lost 2 bases and J 0 bases, leaving 11 bases between the germline ends.

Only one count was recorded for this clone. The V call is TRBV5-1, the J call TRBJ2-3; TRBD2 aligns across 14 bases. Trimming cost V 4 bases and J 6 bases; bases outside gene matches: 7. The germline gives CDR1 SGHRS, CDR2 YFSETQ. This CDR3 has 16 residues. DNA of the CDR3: TGCGCCAGCAGCCAAGGGACTAGCGGGAGTCTGGATACGCAGTATTTT. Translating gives CASSQGTSGSLDTQYF.

The CDR3 coding sequence is TGTGCCAGCAGCGACCCCGGGACTAGCGGGAGGTCGAGCTCCTACGAGCAGTACTTC. Its protein is CASSDPGTSGRSSSYEQYF. The chain links TRBV7-9 to TRBJ2-7; 15 bases line up with TRBD2. V gave up 5 bases and J gave up 0 bases; unmatched junction bases: 11. Germline CDR1 is SEHNR and CDR2 is FQNEAQ (reference sequence). This CDR3 region has 19 residues. The full variable domain, with the rest looked up from reference TRBV7-9 and TRBJ2-7, is DTGVSQNPRHKITKRGQNVTFRCDPISEHNRLYWYRQTLGQGPEFLTYFQNEAQLEKSRLLSDRFSAERPKGSFSTLEIQRTEQGDSAMYLCASSDPGTSGRSSSYEQYFGPGTRLTVT.

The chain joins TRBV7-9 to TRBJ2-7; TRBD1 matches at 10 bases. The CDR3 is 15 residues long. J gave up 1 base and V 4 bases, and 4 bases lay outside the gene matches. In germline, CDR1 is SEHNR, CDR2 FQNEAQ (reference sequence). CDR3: CASSWDRGSSYEQYF. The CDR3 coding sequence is TGTGCCAGCAGCTGGGACAGGGGCTCTTCCTACGAGCAGTACTTC.

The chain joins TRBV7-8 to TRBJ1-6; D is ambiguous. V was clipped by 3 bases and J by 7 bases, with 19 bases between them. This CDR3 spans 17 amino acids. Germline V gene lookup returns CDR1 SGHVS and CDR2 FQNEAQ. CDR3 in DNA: TGTGCCAGCAGCTTGTATGTAGCAACTAGCGCGAATTCACCCCTCCACTTT. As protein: CASSLYVATSANSPLHF.

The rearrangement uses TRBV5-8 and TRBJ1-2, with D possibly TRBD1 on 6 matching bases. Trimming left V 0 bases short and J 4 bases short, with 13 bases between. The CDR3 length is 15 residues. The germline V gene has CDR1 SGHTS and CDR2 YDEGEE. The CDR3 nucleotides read TGTGCCAGCAGCTTGGCCGCCAGGGGAATCTATGGCTACACCTTC. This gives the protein CASSLAARGIYGYTF. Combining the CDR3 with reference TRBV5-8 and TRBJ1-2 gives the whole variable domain EAGVTQSPTHLIKTRGQQATLRCSPISGHTSVYWYQQALGLGLQFLLWYDEGEERNRGNFPPRFSGRQFPNYSSELNVNALELEDSALYLCASSLAARGIYGYTFGSGTRLTVV.

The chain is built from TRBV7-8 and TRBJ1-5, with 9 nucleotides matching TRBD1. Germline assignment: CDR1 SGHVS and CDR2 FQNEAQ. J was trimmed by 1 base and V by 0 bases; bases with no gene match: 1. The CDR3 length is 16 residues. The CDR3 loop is CASSLAGTGSNQPQHF. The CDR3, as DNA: TGTGCCAGCAGCTTAGCCGGGACAGGGAGCAATCAGCCCCAGCATTTT.

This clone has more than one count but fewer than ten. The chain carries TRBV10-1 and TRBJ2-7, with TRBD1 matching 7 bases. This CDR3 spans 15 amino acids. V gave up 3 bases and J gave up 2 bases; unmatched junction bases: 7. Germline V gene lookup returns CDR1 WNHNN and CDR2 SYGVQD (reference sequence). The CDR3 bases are TGCGCCAGCAGTGATCGGGCAGGGGGAACCTACGAGCAGTACTTC. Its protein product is CASSDRAGGTYEQYF.

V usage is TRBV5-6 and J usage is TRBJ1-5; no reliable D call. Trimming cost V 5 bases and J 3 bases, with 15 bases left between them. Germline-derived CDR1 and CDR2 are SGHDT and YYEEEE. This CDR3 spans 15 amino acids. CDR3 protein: CASSFNSGLNQPQHF. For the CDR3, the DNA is TGTGCCAGCAGTTTCAATTCAGGACTCAATCAGCCCCAGCATTTT.

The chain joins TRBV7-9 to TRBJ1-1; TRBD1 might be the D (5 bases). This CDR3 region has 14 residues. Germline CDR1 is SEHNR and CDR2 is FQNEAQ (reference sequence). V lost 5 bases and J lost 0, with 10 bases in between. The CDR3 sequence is CASSPQGVNTEAFF. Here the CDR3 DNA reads TGTGCCAGCAGCCCCCAGGGCGTGAACACTGAAGCTTTCTTT.

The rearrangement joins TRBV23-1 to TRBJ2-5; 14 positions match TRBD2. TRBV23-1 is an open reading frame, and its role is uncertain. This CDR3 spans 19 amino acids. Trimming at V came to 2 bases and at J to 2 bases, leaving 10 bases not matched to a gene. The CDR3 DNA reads TGCGCCAGCAGTCAAGGGGGACTAGCGGGAGCCAGGAATCAAGAGACCCAGTACTTC. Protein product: CASSQGGLAGARNQETQYF.

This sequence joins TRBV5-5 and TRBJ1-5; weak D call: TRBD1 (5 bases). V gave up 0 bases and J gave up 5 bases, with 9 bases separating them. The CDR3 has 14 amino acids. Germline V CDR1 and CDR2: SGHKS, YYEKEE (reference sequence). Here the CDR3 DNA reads TGTGCCAGCAGCTTGGGCTGGGGGGATCAGCCCCAGCATTTT. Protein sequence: CASSLGWGDQPQHF. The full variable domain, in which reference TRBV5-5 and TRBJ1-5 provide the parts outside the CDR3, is DAGVTQSPTHLIKTRGQQVTLRCSPISGHKSVSWYQQVLGQGPQFIFQYYEKEERGRGNFPDRFSARQFPNYSSELNVNALLLGDSALYLCASSLGWGDQPQHFGDGTRLSIL.

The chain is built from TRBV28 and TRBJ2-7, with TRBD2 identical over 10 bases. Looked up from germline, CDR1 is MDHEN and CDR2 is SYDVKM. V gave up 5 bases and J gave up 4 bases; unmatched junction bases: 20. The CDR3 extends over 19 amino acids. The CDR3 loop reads CASSPAGLLAGSGSYEQYF. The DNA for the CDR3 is TGTGCCAGCAGTCCGGCCGGACTACTAGCGGGGTCAGGTTCTTACGAGCAGTACTTC.

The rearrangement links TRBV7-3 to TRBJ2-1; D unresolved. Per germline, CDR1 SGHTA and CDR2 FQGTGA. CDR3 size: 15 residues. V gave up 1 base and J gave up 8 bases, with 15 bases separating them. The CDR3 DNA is TGTGCCAGCAGCTTAAATGTGGTCGGGTCGGATGAGCAGTTCTTC. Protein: CASSLNVVGSDEQFF. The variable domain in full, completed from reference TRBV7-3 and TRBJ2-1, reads GAGVSQTPSNKVTEKGKYVELRCDPISGHTALYWYRQSLGQGPEFLIYFQGTGAADDSGLPNDRFFAVRPEGSVSTLKIQRTERGDSAVYLCASSLNVVGSDEQFFGPGTRLTVL.

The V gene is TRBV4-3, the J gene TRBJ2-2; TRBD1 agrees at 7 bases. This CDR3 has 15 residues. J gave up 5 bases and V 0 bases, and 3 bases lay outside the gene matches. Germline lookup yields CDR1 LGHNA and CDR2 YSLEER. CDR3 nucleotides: TGCGCCAGCAGCCAAGACGGGACAGTAACCGGGGAGCTGTTTTTT. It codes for CASSQDGTVTGELFF.

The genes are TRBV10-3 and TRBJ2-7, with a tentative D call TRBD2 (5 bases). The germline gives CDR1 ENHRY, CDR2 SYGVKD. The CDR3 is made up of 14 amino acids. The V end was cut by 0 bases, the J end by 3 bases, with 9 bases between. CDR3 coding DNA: TGTGCCATCAGTGAGTCGGTAGAGGGCTACGAGCAGTACTTC. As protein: CAISESVEGYEQYF.

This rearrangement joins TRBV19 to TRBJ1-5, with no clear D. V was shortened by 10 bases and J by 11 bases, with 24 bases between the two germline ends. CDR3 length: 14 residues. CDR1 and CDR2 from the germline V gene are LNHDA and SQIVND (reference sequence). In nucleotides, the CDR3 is TGTGCCACCACCCCGGGAGCAGCTGTGGGAGCCCAGCATTTT. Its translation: CATTPGAAVGAQHF.

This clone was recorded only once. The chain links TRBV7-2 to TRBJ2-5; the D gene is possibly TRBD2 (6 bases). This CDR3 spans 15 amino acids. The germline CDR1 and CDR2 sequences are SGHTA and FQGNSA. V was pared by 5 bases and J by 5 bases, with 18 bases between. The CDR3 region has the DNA TGTGCCAGCAGCCACAGTTGGGGCGCGGGGGAGACCCAGTACTTC. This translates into CASSHSWGAGETQYF. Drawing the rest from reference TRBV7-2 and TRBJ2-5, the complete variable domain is GAGVSQSPSNKVTEKGKDVELRCDPISGHTALYWYRQSLGQGLEFLIYFQGNSAPDKSGLPSDRFSAERTGGSVSTLTIQRTQQEDSAVYLCASSHSWGAGETQYFGPGTRLLVL.

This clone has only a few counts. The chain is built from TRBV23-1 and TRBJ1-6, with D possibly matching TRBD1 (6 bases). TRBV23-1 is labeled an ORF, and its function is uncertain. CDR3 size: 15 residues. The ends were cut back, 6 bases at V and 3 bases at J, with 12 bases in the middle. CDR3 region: CASSPWDIYNSPLHF. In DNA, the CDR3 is TGCGCCAGCAGCCCCTGGGACATCTATAATTCACCCCTCCACTTT.

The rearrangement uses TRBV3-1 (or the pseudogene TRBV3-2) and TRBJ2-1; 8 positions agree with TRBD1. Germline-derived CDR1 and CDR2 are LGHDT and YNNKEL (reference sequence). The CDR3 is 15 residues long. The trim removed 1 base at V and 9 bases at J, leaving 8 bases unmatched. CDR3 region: CASSQGETGAGEQFF. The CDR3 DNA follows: TGTGCCAGCAGCCAAGGCGAGACAGGGGCTGGTGAGCAGTTCTTC.

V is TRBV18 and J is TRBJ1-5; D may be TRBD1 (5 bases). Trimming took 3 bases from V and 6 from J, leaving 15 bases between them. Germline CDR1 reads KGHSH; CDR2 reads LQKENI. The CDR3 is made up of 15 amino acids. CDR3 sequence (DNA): TGTGCCAGCTCACCCTCGGAGGGGTCAGGTCAGCCCCAGCATTTT. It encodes CASSPSEGSGQPQHF.

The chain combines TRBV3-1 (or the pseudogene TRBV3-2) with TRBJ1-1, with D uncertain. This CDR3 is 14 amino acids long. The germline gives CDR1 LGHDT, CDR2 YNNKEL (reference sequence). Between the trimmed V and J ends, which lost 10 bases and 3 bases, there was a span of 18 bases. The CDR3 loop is CATPHRRADTEAFF. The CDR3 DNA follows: TGTGCCACTCCACACCGACGAGCGGACACTGAAGCTTTCTTT.

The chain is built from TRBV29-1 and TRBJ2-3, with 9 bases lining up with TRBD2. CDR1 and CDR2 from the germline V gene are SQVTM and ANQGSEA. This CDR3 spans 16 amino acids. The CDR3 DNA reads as TGCGGACTAGCGAGCCCCCTGAGGAACCCCACAGATACGCAGTATTTT. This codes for CGLASPLRNPTDTQYF.

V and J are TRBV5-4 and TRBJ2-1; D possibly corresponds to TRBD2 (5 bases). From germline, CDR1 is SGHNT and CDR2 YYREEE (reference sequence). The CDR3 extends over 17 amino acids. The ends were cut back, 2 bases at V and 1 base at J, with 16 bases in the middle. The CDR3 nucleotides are TGTGCCAGCAGCTTACTTGAGGGATCGTTATCCTACAATGAGCAGTTCTTC. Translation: CASSLLEGSLSYNEQFF.

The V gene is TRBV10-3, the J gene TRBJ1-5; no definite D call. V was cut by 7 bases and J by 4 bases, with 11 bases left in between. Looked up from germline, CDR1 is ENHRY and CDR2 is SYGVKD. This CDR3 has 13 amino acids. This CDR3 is CAINPGPNQPQHF. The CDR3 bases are TGTGCCATCAACCCAGGTCCTAATCAGCCCCAGCATTTT.

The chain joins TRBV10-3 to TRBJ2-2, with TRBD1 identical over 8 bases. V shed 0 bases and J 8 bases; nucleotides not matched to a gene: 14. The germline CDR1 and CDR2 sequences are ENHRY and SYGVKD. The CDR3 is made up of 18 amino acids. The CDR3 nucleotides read TGTGCCATCAGTGAGTCTGACCGGGACAGGAGGATTTCGGGGGAGCTGTTTTTT. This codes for CAISESDRDRRISGELFF.

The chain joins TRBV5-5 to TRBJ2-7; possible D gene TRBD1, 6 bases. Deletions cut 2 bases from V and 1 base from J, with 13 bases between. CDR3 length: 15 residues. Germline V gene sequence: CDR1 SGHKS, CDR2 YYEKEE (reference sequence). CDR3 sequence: CASSLRSQGSYEQYF. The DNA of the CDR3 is TGTGCCAGCAGCTTACGCTCACAGGGTTCCTACGAGCAGTACTTC.